The 22 T cell receptor beta chains presented below share a single source sample, sequenced in a study of metastatic and nonmetastatic thyroid tumors. Thyroid surgery took place with no prior treatment in any patient. TCRdb ran MiXCR on the PCR reads. The table has 24,000 or so clones, approximately 20% seen once. Material for sequencing was blood. The origin of the receptors is a female donor with papillary thyroid cancer or a benign thyroid nodule (not recorded which). Some clones in this sample may be carry-over from other donors' samples.

This clone has a count of ten or more. J is TRBJ1-6 and V is TRBV7-9; D not certain. The germline V gene has CDR1 SEHNR and CDR2 FQNEAQ (reference sequence). The ends were cut back, 5 bases at V and 9 bases at J, with 14 bases in the middle. CDR3 length equals 14 residues. The CDR3 DNA is TGTGCCAGCAGCCTTGGGTCTTACAGTTCACCCCTCCACTTT. It yields the protein CASSLGSYSSPLHF.

CDR3 residues: CASSIPHMNTEAFF. CDR3 in DNA: TGTGCCAGTAGTATCCCCCATATGAACACTGAAGCTTTCTTT. This chain links TRBV19 with TRBJ1-1; D gene ambiguous. CDR1 is LNHDA and CDR2 is SQIVND in the germline V gene (reference sequence). The CDR3 is made up of 14 amino acids. Trimming left V 3 bases short and J 0 bases short, with 8 bases between.

Ten or more counts support this clone. The conserved phenylalanine or tryptophan normally closing the CDR3 is absent here, so this likely arose from a read error. The DNA is omitted, as the CDR3 cannot be located on it reliably, and the CDR3 follows TCRdb's listing. This sequence joins TRBV7-9 and TRBJ1-5; whether TRBD1, the table's D call, matches the DNA was not checked. CDR1 and CDR2 from the germline V gene are SEHNR and FQNEAQ (reference sequence). Including both end residues, the CDR3 is 8 amino acids long. The CDR3 loop reads CASSLTDR.

This clone has ten or more counts. The genes are TRBV18 and TRBJ1-1, with 8 bases fitting TRBD1. The CDR3 totals 16 residues. Germline V lookup: CDR1 KGHSH, CDR2 LQKENI. V lost 2 bases, J lost 0 bases, and 5 bases stayed unmatched. CDR3 loop: CASSPNRGEVNTEAFF. Here the CDR3 DNA reads TGTGCCAGCTCACCAAACAGGGGGGAGGTGAACACTGAAGCTTTCTTT.

Many counts were recorded for this clone. This sequence joins TRBV20-1 and TRBJ2-7, with D unclear. The germline CDR1 and CDR2 sequences are DFQATT and SNEGSKA (reference sequence). CDR3 size: 13 residues. The V end was cut by 2 bases, the J end by 1 base, with 9 bases between. The CDR3 nucleotides are TGCAGTGCTAGAATGCAGAAATCCTACGAGCAGTACTTC. Translated, it gives CSARMQKSYEQYF.

This clone was seen only a few times. The rearrangement uses TRBV28 and TRBJ2-7, with D hard to call. This CDR3 is built from 12 residues. The V gene's germline CDR1 is MDHEN and CDR2 SYDVKM. With 6 bases removed from V and 10 bases from J, the gap between germline ends came to 16 bases. CDR3 protein: CASSLIGGVQYF. The DNA of the CDR3 is TGTGCCAGCAGCCTTATCGGTGGAGTCCAGTACTTC.

Notes on this clone: The junction does not match germline at one end; this may be a read error. The CDR3 protein is CASSSRLAELFF. CDR3 nucleotide sequence: TGTGCCAGCAGTTCTCGACTAGCGGAGCTGTTCTTC. The rearrangement uses TRBV6-6 and TRBJ2-1, with 9 bases that match TRBD2. Germline V gives CDR1 MNHNY, CDR2 SVGAGI (reference sequence). The CDR3 totals 12 residues.

J is TRBJ1-4 and V is TRBV5-6; TRBD1 might be the D (5 bases). V was pared by 5 bases and J by 9 bases, with 26 bases between. CDR3 length equals 17 residues. The germline gives CDR1 SGHDT, CDR2 YYEEEE. The CDR3 region is CASRLRRFAGPNQKLFF. Here the CDR3 DNA reads TGTGCCAGCAGATTGAGGCGGTTCGCAGGGCCGAATCAAAAACTGTTTTTT.

Comments on this clone: A junction boundary mismatches the germline segment, possibly from a read error. CDR3 residues: CASSYAVSSTDTQYF. The CDR3 DNA sequence: TGTGCCAGCAGTTATGCGGTATCAAGCACAGATACTCAGTATTTT. J is TRBJ2-3 and V is TRBV12-3 or TRBV12-4; unclear D gene. CDR3 length: 15 amino acids.

The sample holds many counts of this clone. V gene TRBV30 combines with J gene TRBJ2-3; the D gene is possibly TRBD2 (6 bases). The length of the CDR3 is 13 residues. The germline gives CDR1 GTSNPN, CDR2 SVGIG (reference sequence). Trimming took off 0 bases at V and 4 bases at J, with 8 bases between the two ends. CDR3 DNA: TGTGCCTGGAGTGTATGGGGGGCAGATACGCAGTATTTT. Protein: CAWSVWGADTQYF.

The chain links TRBV6-1 to TRBJ2-5; 7 bases align to TRBD2. J was trimmed by 2 bases and V by 6 bases; bases with no gene match: 9. Germline CDR1 and CDR2: MNHNS and SASEGT. This CDR3 contains 15 residues. The CDR3 nucleotides are TGTGCCAGCAGCGGAATCGCGGGAGAACAAGAGACCCAGTACTTC. This translates into CASSGIAGEQETQYF.

In its sample, this clone was seen many times. The rearrangement links TRBV7-8 to TRBJ1-3; no reliable D call. The CDR3 runs to 14 residues. The germline gives CDR1 SGHVS, CDR2 FQNEAQ. The germline V and J ends were trimmed by 1 base and 3 bases, with 7 bases remaining between them. DNA for the CDR3: TGTGCCAGCAGCTTAGGCACAATTGGAAACACCATATATTTT. It is translated as CASSLGTIGNTIYF.

There are many counts of this clone. This chain links TRBV7-8 with TRBJ2-2, with D perhaps TRBD1 or TRBD2 (5 bases each). This CDR3 spans 15 amino acids. CDR1 and CDR2 from the germline V gene are SGHVS and FQNEAQ. V gave up 4 bases and J gave up 5 bases, with 14 bases separating them. The CDR3 protein is CASSSRDGRTGELFF. In DNA form, the CDR3 reads TGTGCCAGCAGCTCCCGGGACGGAAGGACCGGGGAGCTGTTTTTT.

This clone was seen at least ten times. The V gene is TRBV20-1, the J gene TRBJ2-7; weak D call: TRBD2 (6 bases). CDR1 is DFQATT, CDR2 SNEGSKA, per germline (reference sequence). This CDR3 region has 15 residues. Trimming removed 1 base at V and 7 bases at J, with 20 bases between. The CDR3 DNA reads TGCAGTGCTAGAGTGGGCGGGAACGTCCGGGGGGAGCAGTACTTC. It translates to CSARVGGNVRGEQYF.

Ten or more counts support this clone. The V and J genes are TRBV11-2 and TRBJ2-5, with 10 bases fitting TRBD1. The CDR3 loop spans 18 amino acids. Germline V CDR1 and CDR2: SGHAT, FQNNGV. V shed 4 bases, J shed 3 bases, and the junction held 14 bases outside the gene matches. Here the CDR3 reads CASSSLSWGGTGEETQYF. The CDR3 DNA reads TGTGCCAGCAGCTCCCTCAGTTGGGGCGGGACAGGGGAAGAGACCCAGTACTTC.

This clone was observed at least ten times. The rearrangement joins TRBV3-1 to TRBJ2-3; 12 bases match TRBD2. The CDR3 is made up of 15 amino acids. The junction had 7 bases not matched to a gene; V was cut back by 7 bases and J by 5 bases. Per germline, CDR1 LGHDT and CDR2 YNNKEL (reference sequence). In DNA form, the CDR3 reads TGTGCCAGCACCCTGACTAGCGGGAGCGGAGATACGCAGTATTTT. Translated: CASTLTSGSGDTQYF.

Comment on this clone: Since a much larger clone is just one base distant, this may be a read error. The rearrangement uses TRBV30 and TRBJ2-4; D possibly matches TRBD1 or TRBD2 (5 bases each). CDR3 length: 14 residues. Per germline, CDR1 GTSNPN and CDR2 SVGIG (reference sequence). CDR3 sequence reads: CAWGDVGAKDIQYF. The CDR3 DNA reads TGTGCCTGGGGGGATGTCGGGGCCAAAGACATTCAGTACTTC.

This clone has a count of ten or more. The chain carries TRBV7-9 and TRBJ2-1; D is perhaps TRBD2 (6 bases). The CDR3 consists of 16 residues. Germline lookup yields CDR1 SEHNR and CDR2 FQNEAQ (reference sequence). V dropped 5 bases and J dropped 12 bases, with 26 bases sitting between them. The CDR3 spells CASSLSSLIGLEGQFF. The CDR3 DNA is TGTGCCAGCAGCCTCTCTTCCCTTATAGGGTTGGAGGGGCAGTTCTTC.

Concerning this clone itself: The junction does not match germline at one end; this may be a read error. The V gene is TRBV7-6, the J gene TRBJ2-2; the D gene could be TRBD1 or TRBD2 (5 bases each). Germline CDR1 and CDR2: SGHVS and FNYEAQ. The CDR3 covers 14 residues. Here the CDR3 DNA reads TGTTCCAGCAGCCTACAGGCTAACACCGGGGAGCTCTTTTTT. Translation: CSSSLQANTGELFF.

This clone was observed once. At one end the junction does not follow the germline gene, possibly because of a read error. The rearrangement joins TRBV24-1 to TRBJ2-3, with D possibly being TRBD2 (5 bases). The CDR3 runs 17 residues. CDR1 KGHDR and CDR2 SFDVKD come from the germline V gene. In DNA form, the CDR3 reads TGTGCCACCAGTGATTCTCCGACGAGTTCTAGCACATATACACAGTATTTT. It is translated as CATSDSPTSSSTYTQYF.

A note on this clone: One end of the junction varies from germline; a read error may be responsible. This chain connects TRBV5-1 to TRBJ2-3; D possibly corresponds to TRBD2 (5 bases). The CDR3 has 16 amino acids. CDR1 and CDR2 from the germline V gene are SGHRS and YFSETQ. The CDR3 sequence: CASSFGNSASTYTQYF. The DNA of the CDR3 is TGCGCCAGCAGCTTTGGGAACAGTGCTAGCACATATACGCAGTATTTT.

This clone was detected ten times or more. The chain has TRBV7-3 and TRBJ1-4; 7 nucleotides align to TRBD1. The CDR3 extends over 15 amino acids. V lost 1 base to trimming and J lost 8 bases; unmatched junction nucleotides: 7. CDR1 and CDR2 from the germline V gene are SGHTA and FQGTGA. The CDR3 loop reads CASSLIQGVGEKLFF. CDR3 nucleotide sequence: TGTGCCAGCAGCTTAATTCAGGGGGTGGGCGAAAAACTGTTTTTT.